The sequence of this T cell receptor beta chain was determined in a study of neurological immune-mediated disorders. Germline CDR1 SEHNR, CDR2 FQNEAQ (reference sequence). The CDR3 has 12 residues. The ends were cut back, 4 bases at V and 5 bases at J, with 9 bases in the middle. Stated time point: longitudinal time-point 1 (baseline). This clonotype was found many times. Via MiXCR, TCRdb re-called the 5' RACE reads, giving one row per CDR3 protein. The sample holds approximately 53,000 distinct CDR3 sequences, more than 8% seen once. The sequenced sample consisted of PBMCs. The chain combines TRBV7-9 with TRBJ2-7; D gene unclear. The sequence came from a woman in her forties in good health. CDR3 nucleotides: TGTGCCAGCAGCTCCGCTCGGAACGAGCAGTACTTC. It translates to CASSSARNEQYF.